This T cell receptor (beta chain) was recorded in a study of radiation and T cells in renal cell carcinoma. Regarding the study as a whole: Baseline intratumoral clonotype presence is unknown without pretreatment biopsies. From baseline, blood top tumor clonotypes peaked at 2 weeks post-radiation.

With regard to this clone: Its antigen remains unidentified.

Measured with immunoSEQ multiplex PCR; TCRdb has only the in-frame clones, and not every one. Among around 75,000 clones listed, around 80% were seen once. Specified time point: blood 2 weeks post-SBRT. This sample's treatment: 15 Gy SBRT to primary tumor, nephrectomy 4 weeks later. This sample comprised blood, obtained from a patient whose treatment included radiotherapy and nephrectomy. This TCR was sampled from a man in his sixties with renal cell carcinoma.

The CDR3 sequence is CASSIPGTGTDGYTF. As DNA, the CDR3 is TGTGCCAGTAGTATCCCCGGGACAGGGACGGATGGCTACACCTTC. The chain combines TRBV19 with TRBJ1-2; 9 bases are a match to TRBD1. Germline-derived CDR1 and CDR2 are LNHDA and SQIVND (reference sequence). The length of the CDR3 is 15 residues. The V gene end was trimmed by 3 bases and the J gene end by 6 bases; junction bases not matched to a gene: 8.